These T cell receptor beta chains were read from a single sample in a study of shared clonotypes between healthy human individuals. TCRdb's copy holds only in-frame clones and misses some; the assay was immunoSEQ multiplex PCR. The sample carries about 750,000 clones, roughly 92% recorded once. Sequenced input: naive CD8+ T cells sorted from blood. The receptors originated from a man aged 25-45 years in good health. CDR3s include the opening cysteine and the closing phenylalanine or tryptophan. D genes are given only for firm matches. A row's size may be missing; if present it is once, few, many or a size class.

j_gene: TRBJ2-3
d_gene: -
abundance: -
v_gene: TRBV5-6
len: 15
CDR3aa: CASSLAGERADTQYF
CDR3nt: TGTGCCAGCAGCTTGGCGGGAGAGAGGGCAGATACGCAGTATTTT

j_gene: TRBJ2-3
d_gene: -
abundance: -
v_gene: TRBV2
len: 15
CDR3aa: CASSEGRALTDTQYF
CDR3nt: TGTGCCAGCAGTGAAGGCAGGGCTTTAACAGATACGCAGTATTTT

j_gene: TRBJ2-7
d_gene: TRBD2
abundance: -
v_gene: TRBV6-1
len: 14
CDR3aa: CASSDAGGTYEQYF
CDR3nt: TGTGCCAGCAGTGATGCGGGAGGAACCTACGAGCAGTACTTC

j_gene: TRBJ1-1
d_gene: -
abundance: once
v_gene: TRBV4-1
len: 13
CDR3aa: CASEGLGNTEAFF
CDR3nt: TGCGCCAGCGAAGGTTTGGGGAACACTGAAGCTTTCTTT

j_gene: TRBJ2-7
d_gene: TRBD2
abundance: -
v_gene: TRBV4-1
len: 15
CDR3aa: CASSDRLAGAYEQYF
CDR3nt: TGCGCCAGCAGCGACCGACTAGCGGGAGCCTACGAGCAGTACTTC

j_gene: TRBJ2-5
d_gene: TRBD1
abundance: once
v_gene: TRBV2
len: 16
CDR3aa: CASSETRDRDEETQYF
CDR3nt: TGTGCCAGCAGTGAAACCCGGGACAGGGACGAAGAGACCCAGTACTTC

j_gene: TRBJ2-7
d_gene: -
abundance: -
v_gene: TRBV15
len: 14
CDR3aa: CATSSRGNTYEQYF
CDR3nt: TGTGCCACCAGCAGTCGTGGGAACACCTACGAGCAGTACTTC

j_gene: TRBJ1-2
d_gene: -
abundance: -
v_gene: TRBV4-3
len: 15
CDR3aa: CASSQTLGLRRGYTF
CDR3nt: TGCGCCAGCAGCCAGACCCTGGGGCTCCGTCGGGGCTACACCTTC

j_gene: TRBJ2-7
d_gene: TRBD1
abundance: -
v_gene: TRBV30
len: 13
CDR3aa: CAWSAGQAYEQYF
CDR3nt: TGTGCCTGGAGTGCCGGACAGGCCTACGAGCAGTACTTC

j_gene: TRBJ2-2
d_gene: -
abundance: once
v_gene: TRBV13
len: 15
CDR3aa: CASSSWTENTGELFF
CDR3nt: TGTGCCAGCAGCTCCTGGACTGAGAACACCGGGGAGCTGTTTTTT

j_gene: TRBJ2-2
d_gene: TRBD2
abundance: -
v_gene: TRBV2
len: 18
CDR3aa: CASSDLPSGRVNTGELFF
CDR3nt: TGTGCCAGCAGTGACCTGCCTAGCGGGAGGGTTAACACCGGGGAGCTGTTTTTT

j_gene: TRBJ2-3
d_gene: -
abundance: -
v_gene: TRBV28
len: 16
CDR3aa: CASSPVQISSTDTQYF
CDR3nt: TGTGCCAGCAGCCCGGTCCAGATCAGTTCAACAGATACGCAGTATTTT

j_gene: TRBJ2-7
d_gene: -
abundance: -
v_gene: TRBV5-1
len: 12
CDR3aa: CASRLDSYEQYF
CDR3nt: TGCGCCAGCCGGCTAGACAGCTACGAGCAGTACTTC

j_gene: TRBJ2-6
d_gene: -
abundance: -
v_gene: TRBV28
len: 15
CDR3aa: CASRGTRYGANVLTF
CDR3nt: TGTGCCAGCAGAGGGACACGGTATGGGGCCAACGTCCTGACTTTC

j_gene: TRBJ2-2
d_gene: -
abundance: -
v_gene: TRBV9
len: 17
CDR3aa: CASSAPTTGPDTGELFF
CDR3nt: TGTGCCAGCAGCGCCCCCACCACAGGTCCGGACACCGGGGAGCTGTTTTTT

j_gene: TRBJ1-4
d_gene: TRBD1
abundance: -
v_gene: TRBV18
len: 13
CDR3aa: CASSHSTGEKLFF
CDR3nt: TGTGCCAGCTCACACTCGACAGGGGAAAAACTGTTTTTT

j_gene: TRBJ2-3
d_gene: TRBD2
abundance: -
v_gene: TRBV13
len: 19
CDR3aa: CASSIRLADRHYSTDTQYF
CDR3nt: TGTGCCAGCAGCATTCGACTAGCGGATAGGCATTATTCAACAGATACGCAGTATTTT

j_gene: TRBJ2-3
d_gene: TRBD2
abundance: -
v_gene: TRBV7-6
len: 17
CDR3aa: CASSLGTSGSDKDTQYF
CDR3nt: TGTGCCAGCAGCTTGGGCACTAGCGGGAGCGACAAAGATACGCAGTATTTT

j_gene: TRBJ2-7
d_gene: TRBD1
abundance: -
v_gene: TRBV5-4
len: 14
CDR3aa: CASSLGGGAGEQYF
CDR3nt: TGTGCCAGCAGCTTGGGAGGGGGCGCGGGCGAGCAGTACTTC

j_gene: TRBJ1-2
d_gene: -
abundance: once
v_gene: TRBV6-1
len: 16
CDR3aa: CASSEWISLGTYGYTF
CDR3nt: TGTGCCAGCAGTGAATGGATTTCTCTGGGGACTTATGGCTACACCTTC

j_gene: TRBJ2-5
d_gene: -
abundance: -
v_gene: TRBV29-1
len: 14
CDR3aa: CSVEGTTYQETQYF
CDR3nt: TGCAGCGTTGAAGGGACCACCTACCAAGAGACCCAGTACTTC

j_gene: TRBJ1-2
d_gene: -
abundance: -
v_gene: TRBV7-9
len: 15
CDR3aa: CASSKRDEKDYGYTF
CDR3nt: TGTGCCAGCAGCAAGAGGGACGAAAAAGACTATGGCTACACCTTC